Only a few counts were recorded for the clone carrying this TCR beta chain. Its antigen is not identified. TCRdb re-called the reads with MiXCR, one entry per CDR3 protein. Of 700,000 to 850,000 distinct CDR3 sequences listed, 32% were seen once; the top ten hold approximately 13%. The data are from a study of T cell repertoires in cytomegalovirus infection. The ends were cut back, 3 bases at V and 4 bases at J, with 6 bases in the middle. Germline V gives CDR1 SQVTM, CDR2 ANQGSEA. The CDR3 sequence is 12 residues long. The sequences come from cultured CD8+ T cells from PBMCs, collected from culture after CMV antigen stimulation. The rearrangement links TRBV29-1 to TRBJ2-2, with D unclear. The clonotype was recovered from a human donor in good health (CMV status not recorded). Some clones in this sample may be carry-over from other donors' samples. CDR3 sequence (DNA): TGCAGCGTTGACACCAGCACCGGGGAGCTGTTTTTT. Translated, it gives CSVDTSTGELFF.